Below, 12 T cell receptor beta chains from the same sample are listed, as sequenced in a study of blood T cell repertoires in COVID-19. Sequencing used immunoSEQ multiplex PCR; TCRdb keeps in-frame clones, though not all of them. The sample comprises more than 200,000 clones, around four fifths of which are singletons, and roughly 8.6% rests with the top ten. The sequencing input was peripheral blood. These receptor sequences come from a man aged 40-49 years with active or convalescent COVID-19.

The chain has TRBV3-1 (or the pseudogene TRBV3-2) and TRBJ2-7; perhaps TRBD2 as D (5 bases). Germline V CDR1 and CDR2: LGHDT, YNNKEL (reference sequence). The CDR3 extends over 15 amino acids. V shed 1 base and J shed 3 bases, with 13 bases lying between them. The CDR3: CASSQAPTRGYEQYF. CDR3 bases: TGTGCCAGCAGCCAAGCTCCTACCCGGGGCTACGAGCAGTACTTC.

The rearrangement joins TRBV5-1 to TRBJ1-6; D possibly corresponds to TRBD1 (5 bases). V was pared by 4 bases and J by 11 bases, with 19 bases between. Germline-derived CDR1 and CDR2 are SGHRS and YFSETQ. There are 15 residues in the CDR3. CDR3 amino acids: CASSPGDGGPAPLHF. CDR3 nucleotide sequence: TGCGCCAGCAGCCCGGGGGACGGAGGGCCGGCACCCCTCCACTTT. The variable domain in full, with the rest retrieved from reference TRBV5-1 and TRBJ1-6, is KAGVTQTPRYLIKTRGQQVTLSCSPISGHRSVSWYQQTPGQGLQFLFEYFSETQRNKGNFPGRFSGRQFSNSRSEMNVSTLELGDSALYLCASSPGDGGPAPLHFGNGTRLTVT.

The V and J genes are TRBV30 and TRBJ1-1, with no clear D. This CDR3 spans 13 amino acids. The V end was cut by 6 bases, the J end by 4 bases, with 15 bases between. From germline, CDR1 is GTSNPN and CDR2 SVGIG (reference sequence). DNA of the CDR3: TGTGCCTGCTCGCGGGGAGGGATCACTGAAGCTTTCTTT. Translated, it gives CACSRGGITEAFF. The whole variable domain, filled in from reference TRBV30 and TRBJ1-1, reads SQTIHQWPATLVQPVGSPLSLECTVEGTSNPNLYWYRQAAGRGLQLLFYSVGIGQISSEVPQNLSASRPQDRQFILSSKKLLLSDSGFYLCACSRGGITEAFFGQGTRLTVV.

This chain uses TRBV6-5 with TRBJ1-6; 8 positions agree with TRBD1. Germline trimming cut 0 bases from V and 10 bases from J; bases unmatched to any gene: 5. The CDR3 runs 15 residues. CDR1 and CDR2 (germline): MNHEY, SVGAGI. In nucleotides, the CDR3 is TGTGCCAGCAGTTACTCCCGACAGGGGAGATCACCCCTCCACTTT. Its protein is CASSYSRQGRSPLHF.

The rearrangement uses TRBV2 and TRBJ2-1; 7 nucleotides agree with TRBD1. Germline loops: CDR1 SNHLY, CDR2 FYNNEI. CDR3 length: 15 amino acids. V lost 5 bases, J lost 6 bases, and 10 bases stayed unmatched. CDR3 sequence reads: CASSREGQSSNEQFF. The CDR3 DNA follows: TGTGCCAGCAGTCGCGAGGGACAGTCAAGCAATGAGCAGTTCTTC.

The CDR3 reads CATRDSQIYGYTF. The CDR3 nucleotides read TGTGCCACCCGGGACAGTCAAATCTATGGCTACACCTTC. This rearrangement joins TRBV19 to TRBJ1-2; TRBD1 agrees at 7 bases. The germline CDR1 and CDR2 sequences are LNHDA and SQIVND (reference sequence). The CDR3 length is 13 residues. J gave up 4 bases and V 10 bases, and 9 bases lay outside the gene matches.

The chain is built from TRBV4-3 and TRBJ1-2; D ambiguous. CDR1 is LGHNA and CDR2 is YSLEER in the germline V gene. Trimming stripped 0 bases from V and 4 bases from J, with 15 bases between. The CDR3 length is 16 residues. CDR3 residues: CASSQEGAPAGYGYTF. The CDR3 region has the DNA TGCGCCAGCAGCCAAGAAGGCGCGCCGGCGGGCTATGGCTACACCTTC.

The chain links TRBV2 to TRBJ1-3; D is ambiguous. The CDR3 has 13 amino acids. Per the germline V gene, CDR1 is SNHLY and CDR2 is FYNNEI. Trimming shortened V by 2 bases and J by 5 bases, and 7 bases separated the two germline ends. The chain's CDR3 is CASSELGRNTIYF. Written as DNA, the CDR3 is TGTGCCAGCAGTGAACTGGGCCGAAACACCATATATTTT.

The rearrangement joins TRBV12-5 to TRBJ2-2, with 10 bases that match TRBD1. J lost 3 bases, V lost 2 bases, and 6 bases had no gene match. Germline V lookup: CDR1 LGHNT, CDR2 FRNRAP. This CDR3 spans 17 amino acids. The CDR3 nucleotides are TGTGCTAGTGGTTTGTCGTCGACAGGGGGCGACACCGGGGAGCTGTTTTTT. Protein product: CASGLSSTGGDTGELFF.

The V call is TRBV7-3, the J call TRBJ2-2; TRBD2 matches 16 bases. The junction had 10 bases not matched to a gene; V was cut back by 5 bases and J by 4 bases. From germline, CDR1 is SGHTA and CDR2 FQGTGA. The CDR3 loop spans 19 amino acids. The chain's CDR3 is CASSAPGTSGGAGTGELFF. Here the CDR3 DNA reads TGTGCCAGCAGCGCCCCCGGGACTAGCGGGGGGGCGGGCACCGGGGAGCTGTTTTTT.

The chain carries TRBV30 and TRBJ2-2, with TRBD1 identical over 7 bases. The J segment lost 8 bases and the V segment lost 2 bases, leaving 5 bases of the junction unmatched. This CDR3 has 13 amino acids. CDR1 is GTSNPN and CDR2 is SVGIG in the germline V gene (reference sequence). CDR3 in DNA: TGTGCCTGGAGTTTAGGGGGCGGAGGGGAGCTGTTTTTT. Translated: CAWSLGGGGELFF.

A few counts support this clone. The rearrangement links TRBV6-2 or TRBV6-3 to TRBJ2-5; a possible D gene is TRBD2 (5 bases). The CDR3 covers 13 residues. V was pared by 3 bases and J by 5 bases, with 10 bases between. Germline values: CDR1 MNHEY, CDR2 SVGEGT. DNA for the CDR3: TGTGCCAGCAGTTATGGACTGGGCGAGACCCAGTACTTC. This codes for CASSYGLGETQYF.